The present entry profiles one T cell receptor (beta chain) with its context. Those who participated ranged in age from about 18 to 89 years and resided in some 24 US areas. The data were taken from a study of blood T cell repertoires in COVID-19. Study as a whole: The origin of the acute and convalescent COVID-19 samples was the United States, Italy and Spain.

CDR3 length: 14 amino acids. Germline CDR1 and CDR2: MNHEY and SMNVEV (reference sequence). V lost 3 bases and J lost 4, with 13 bases in between. As handled by the study authors: Reference gene primer amplification gave nucleated cell count estimates. This table comes from immunoSEQ multiplex PCR, and its TCRdb copy is limited to in-frame clones, with some not included. The DNA was the basis for D and trimming; V, J and clone size are from that table. The sample records approximately 190,000 clones, roughly 84% being singletons. The source of this sequence is a woman in her twenties or thirties who had been exposed to COVID-19. The material sequenced was PBMCs or T cells enriched from blood (not recorded which). This rearrangement joins TRBV27 to TRBJ2-7; D is possibly TRBD1 (5 bases). The CDR3: CASSLSRDRYEQYF. The CDR3 region has the DNA TGTGCCAGCAGTTTGTCCAGGGATCGGTACGAGCAGTACTTC.